Listed below are T cell receptor beta chains from one sample, sequenced in a study of blood T cell repertoires in COVID-19. Using immunoSEQ multiplex PCR, the repertoire was profiled, and TCRdb retains in-frame clones only, with some absent. The profile shows about 43,000 clones, roughly 88% of them singletons. Sequenced material: peripheral blood. The origin of the receptors is a man aged 55 to 70 with active COVID-19. Each CDR3 is given with its conserved first and last residue. The order of the fields is CDR3 DNA, CDR3 protein, clone size, J gene, CDR3 length, D gene, V gene. D genes are given only for firm matches. Not all rows give a size; the values are once, few, many and, for expanded clones, a class.

DNA: TGTGCCAGCAGCCCGGTAGCGGGAGGGTTTATCGTCTACAATGAGCAGTTCTTC
CDR3: CASSPVAGGFIVYNEQFF
size: -
J: TRBJ2-1
length: 18
D: TRBD2
V: TRBV14

DNA: TGTGCCAGCAGCGTTACGGGAGGGGCTGAAGCTTTCTTT
CDR3: CASSVTGGAEAFF
size: few
J: TRBJ1-1
length: 13
D: -
V: TRBV7-2

DNA: TGTGCCATCAGTGACCAGACGGGAACTGAAGCTTTCTTT
CDR3: CAISDQTGTEAFF
size: -
J: TRBJ1-1
length: 13
D: -
V: TRBV10-3

DNA: TGTGCCAGCTCACCACCGGGACAGAGCTCCTACAATGAGCAGTTCTTC
CDR3: CASSPPGQSSYNEQFF
size: -
J: TRBJ2-1
length: 16
D: TRBD1
V: TRBV18

DNA: TGTGCCAGTCAAGGGGGGGCTGGGGCCAACGTCCTGACTTTC
CDR3: CASQGGAGANVLTF
size: -
J: TRBJ2-6
length: 14
D: -
V: TRBV19

DNA: TGTGCCATCAGCTCCGGGACAGGGGATCAGCCCCAGCATTTT
CDR3: CAISSGTGDQPQHF
size: -
J: TRBJ1-5
length: 14
D: TRBD1
V: TRBV10-3

DNA: TGCGCCAGCAGCCCCGCCGGGGAGGGGGAGAGCTCCTACAATGAGCAGTTCTTC
CDR3: CASSPAGEGESSYNEQFF
size: -
J: TRBJ2-1
length: 18
D: -
V: TRBV4-3

DNA: TGTGCCAGCAGCCCTGAGGGACTAGCGGGAGGATACGAGCAGTACTTC
CDR3: CASSPEGLAGGYEQYF
size: -
J: TRBJ2-7
length: 16
D: TRBD2
V: TRBV5-4

DNA: TGTGCCAGCGGACAGGGATACTATGGCTACACCTTC
CDR3: CASGQGYYGYTF
size: once
J: TRBJ1-2
length: 12
D: TRBD1
V: TRBV6-5

DNA: TGCGCCAGCACCTCCGACAGGTATATGAACACTGAAGCTTTCTTT
CDR3: CASTSDRYMNTEAFF
size: -
J: TRBJ1-1
length: 15
D: -
V: TRBV5-1

DNA: TGTGCCAGCAGTGAAGCAAGGGGTGGGTACCAAGAGACCCAGTACTTC
CDR3: CASSEARGGYQETQYF
size: -
J: TRBJ2-5
length: 16
D: -
V: TRBV6-1

DNA: TGTGCCAGCACTAGGGGACTAGCGGCCTCCTACGAGCAGTACTTC
CDR3: CASTRGLAASYEQYF
size: -
J: TRBJ2-7
length: 15
D: TRBD2
V: TRBV6-5

DNA: TGTGCCAGCAGTGACCAAGGAGCGAATGAGCAGTTCTTC
CDR3: CASSDQGANEQFF
size: -
J: TRBJ2-1
length: 13
D: -
V: TRBV25-1

DNA: TGTGCCAGCAGCCAAGATCGTTACATTCAGTACTTC
CDR3: CASSQDRYIQYF
size: -
J: TRBJ2-4
length: 12
D: -
V: TRBV14

DNA: TGCAGCGTTGAAGGGACAGGTGGGGCCTATGGCTACACCTTC
CDR3: CSVEGTGGAYGYTF
size: once
J: TRBJ1-2
length: 14
D: TRBD1
V: TRBV29-1

DNA: TGTGCCTGGAGTGACTGGCGGGGCCAAGAGACCCAGTACTTC
CDR3: CAWSDWRGQETQYF
size: -
J: TRBJ2-5
length: 14
D: -
V: TRBV30

DNA: TGTGCCAGCAGTTACTCCCCTCGGCGGGCCCTCTCCTACGAGCAGTACTTC
CDR3: CASSYSPRRALSYEQYF
size: -
J: TRBJ2-7
length: 17
D: -
V: TRBV6-2/TRBV6-3

DNA: TGTGCCAGCAGTGACAGGGGGCAAGAGACCCAGTACTTC
CDR3: CASSDRGQETQYF
size: -
J: TRBJ2-5
length: 13
D: TRBD1
V: TRBV2

DNA: TGTGCCAGCAGCCAACTCAGAACAGGGACCGACGAGCAGTACTTC
CDR3: CASSQLRTGTDEQYF
size: -
J: TRBJ2-7
length: 15
D: -
V: TRBV4-2

DNA: TGCGCCAGCAGCGTAGACGGGAAATATGGCTACACCTTC
CDR3: CASSVDGKYGYTF
size: -
J: TRBJ1-2
length: 13
D: -
V: TRBV5-1

DNA: TGTGCCAGCAGCGATTCGACAGGGTATAATTCACCCCTCCACTTT
CDR3: CASSDSTGYNSPLHF
size: -
J: TRBJ1-6
length: 15
D: TRBD1
V: TRBV3-1/TRBV3-2

DNA: TGTGCCAGCAGCCTGCGAGGGAACTCTGGGGCCAACGTCCTGACTTTC
CDR3: CASSLRGNSGANVLTF
size: -
J: TRBJ2-6
length: 16
D: -
V: TRBV5-4

DNA: TGTGCCAGCAGTGAATATAATAGTAAGAACTACAATGAGCAGTTCTTC
CDR3: CASSEYNSKNYNEQFF
size: -
J: TRBJ2-1
length: 16
D: -
V: TRBV25-1

DNA: TGTGCCAGCAGTTTCTTAACGGGACAGGGCGGGGAGCAGTACTTC
CDR3: CASSFLTGQGGEQYF
size: -
J: TRBJ2-7
length: 15
D: TRBD1
V: TRBV27

DNA: TGTGCCTGGAGCCCAGTACGTCGGACAGGGGTTTTCTACGAGCAGTACTTC
CDR3: CAWSPVRRTGVFYEQYF
size: -
J: TRBJ2-7
length: 17
D: TRBD1
V: TRBV30

DNA: TGCAGCGATAAACGAATAGGACAGGGGGATTACGTAGCCAAAAACATTCAGTACTTC
CDR3: CSDKRIGQGDYVAKNIQYF
size: -
J: TRBJ2-4
length: 19
D: TRBD1
V: TRBV29-1

DNA: TGTGCCAGCAGGGGTGGTCAGGAACTGAACACTGAAGCTTTCTTT
CDR3: CASRGGQELNTEAFF
size: -
J: TRBJ1-1
length: 15
D: -
V: TRBV28

DNA: TGTGCCAGCAGCTTACTAGGGGGCAAAAACATTCAGTACTTC
CDR3: CASSLLGGKNIQYF
size: -
J: TRBJ2-4
length: 14
D: -
V: TRBV7-2

DNA: TGTGCCAGCAGCTTAGTGGCAGGTTGGGAGACCCCTGAAGCTTTCTTT
CDR3: CASSLVAGWETPEAFF
size: once
J: TRBJ1-1
length: 16
D: -
V: TRBV7-9

DNA: TGTGCCACCGGGGAGTACCAGCCCCAGCATTTT
CDR3: CATGEYQPQHF
size: -
J: TRBJ1-5
length: 11
D: -
V: TRBV15

DNA: TGTGCCAGCAGTTATGGACCGGGAACTGAAGCTTTCTTT
CDR3: CASSYGPGTEAFF
size: -
J: TRBJ1-1
length: 13
D: -
V: TRBV6-6

DNA: TGCGCCAGCAGCCTAACAGGGCTTAACTATGGCTACACCTTC
CDR3: CASSLTGLNYGYTF
size: -
J: TRBJ1-2
length: 14
D: -
V: TRBV5-1